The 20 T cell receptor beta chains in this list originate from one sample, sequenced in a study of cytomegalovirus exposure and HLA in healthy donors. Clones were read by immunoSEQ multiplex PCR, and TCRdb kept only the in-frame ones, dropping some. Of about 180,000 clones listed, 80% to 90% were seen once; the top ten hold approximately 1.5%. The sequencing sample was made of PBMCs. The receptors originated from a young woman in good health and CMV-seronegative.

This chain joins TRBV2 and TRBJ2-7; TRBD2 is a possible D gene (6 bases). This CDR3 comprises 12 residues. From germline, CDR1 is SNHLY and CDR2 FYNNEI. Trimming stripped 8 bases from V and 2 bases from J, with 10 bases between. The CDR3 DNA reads TGTGCCAGCGTATGGGGGGCCTACGAGCAGTACTTC. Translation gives CASVWGAYEQYF.

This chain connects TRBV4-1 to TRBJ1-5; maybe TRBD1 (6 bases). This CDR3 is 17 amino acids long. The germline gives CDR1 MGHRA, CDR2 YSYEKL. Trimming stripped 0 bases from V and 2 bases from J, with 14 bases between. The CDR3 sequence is CASSQDPGGLGNQPQHF. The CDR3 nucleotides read TGCGCCAGCAGCCAAGATCCGGGGGGCCTGGGCAATCAGCCCCAGCATTTT.

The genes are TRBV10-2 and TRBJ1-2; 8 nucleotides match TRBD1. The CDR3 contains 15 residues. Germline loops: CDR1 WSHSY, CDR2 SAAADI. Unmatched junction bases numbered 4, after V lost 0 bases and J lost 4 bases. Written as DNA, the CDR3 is TGCGCCAGCAGTGAGTCGACAGGGGCGCTCTATGGCTACACCTTC. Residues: CASSESTGALYGYTF.

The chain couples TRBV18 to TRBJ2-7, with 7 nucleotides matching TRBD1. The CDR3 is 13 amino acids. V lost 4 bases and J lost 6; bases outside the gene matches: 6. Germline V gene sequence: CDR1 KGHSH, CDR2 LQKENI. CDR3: CASSLGTESEQYF. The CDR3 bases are TGTGCCAGCTCACTAGGGACAGAGAGCGAGCAGTACTTC.

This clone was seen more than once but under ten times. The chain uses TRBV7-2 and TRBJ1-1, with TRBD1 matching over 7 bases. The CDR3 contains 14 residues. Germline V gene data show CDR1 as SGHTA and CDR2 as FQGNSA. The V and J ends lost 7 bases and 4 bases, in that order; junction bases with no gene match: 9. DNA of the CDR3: TGTGCCAGCAACCCGACAGGGAGAAGCACTGAAGCTTTCTTT. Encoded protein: CASNPTGRSTEAFF.

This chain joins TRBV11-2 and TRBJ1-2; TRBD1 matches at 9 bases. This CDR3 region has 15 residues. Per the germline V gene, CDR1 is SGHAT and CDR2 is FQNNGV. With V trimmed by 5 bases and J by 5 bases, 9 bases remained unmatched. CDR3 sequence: CASSVTGQGPYGYTF. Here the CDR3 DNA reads TGTGCCAGCAGCGTGACGGGACAGGGACCGTATGGCTACACCTTC.

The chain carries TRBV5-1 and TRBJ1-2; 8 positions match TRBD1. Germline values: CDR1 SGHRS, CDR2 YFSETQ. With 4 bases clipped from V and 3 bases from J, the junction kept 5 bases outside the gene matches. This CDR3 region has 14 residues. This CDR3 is CASSPDREDYGYTF. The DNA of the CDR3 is TGCGCCAGCAGCCCGGACAGGGAAGACTATGGCTACACCTTC.

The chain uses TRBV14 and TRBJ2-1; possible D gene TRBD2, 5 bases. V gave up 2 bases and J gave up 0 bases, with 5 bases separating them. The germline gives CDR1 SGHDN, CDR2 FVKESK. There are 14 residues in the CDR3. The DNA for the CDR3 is TGTGCCAGCAGCCAACGGGACTCCTACAATGAGCAGTTCTTC. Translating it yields CASSQRDSYNEQFF. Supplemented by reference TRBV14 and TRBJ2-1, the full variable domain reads EAGVTQFPSHSVIEKGQTVTLRCDPISGHDNLYWYRRVMGKEIKFLLHFVKESKQDESGMPNNRFLAERTGGTYSTLKVQPAELEDSGVYFCASSQRDSYNEQFFGPGTRLTVL.

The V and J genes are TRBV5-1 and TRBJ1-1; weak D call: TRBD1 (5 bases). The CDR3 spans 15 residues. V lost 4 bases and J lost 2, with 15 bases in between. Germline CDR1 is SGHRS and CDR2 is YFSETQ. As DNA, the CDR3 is TGCGCCAGCAGCATAATAAGTGACAGCAACACTGAAGCTTTCTTT. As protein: CASSIISDSNTEAFF. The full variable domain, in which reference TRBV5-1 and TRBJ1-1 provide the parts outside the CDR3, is KAGVTQTPRYLIKTRGQQVTLSCSPISGHRSVSWYQQTPGQGLQFLFEYFSETQRNKGNFPGRFSGRQFSNSRSEMNVSTLELGDSALYLCASSIISDSNTEAFFGQGTRLTVV.

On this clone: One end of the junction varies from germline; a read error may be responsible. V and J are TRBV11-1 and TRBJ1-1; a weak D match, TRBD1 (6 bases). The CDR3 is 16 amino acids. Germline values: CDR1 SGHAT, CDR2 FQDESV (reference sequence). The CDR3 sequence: CANSSTAGGLNTEAFF. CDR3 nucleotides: TGTGCCAACAGCTCGACGGCTGGGGGCTTGAACACTGAAGCTTTCTTT. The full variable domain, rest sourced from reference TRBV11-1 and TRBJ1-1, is EAEVAQSPRYKITEKSQAVAFWCDPISGHATLYWYRQILGQGPELLVQFQDESVVDDSQLPKDRFSAERLKGVDSTLKIQPAELGDSAMYLCANSSTAGGLNTEAFFGQGTRLTVV.

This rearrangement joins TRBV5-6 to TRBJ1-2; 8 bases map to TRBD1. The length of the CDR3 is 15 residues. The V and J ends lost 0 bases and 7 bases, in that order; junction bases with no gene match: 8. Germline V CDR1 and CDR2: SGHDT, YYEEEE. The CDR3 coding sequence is TGTGCCAGCAGCTTGGGCAGGGGGCGCCTCGGTGGCTACACCTTC. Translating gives CASSLGRGRLGGYTF.

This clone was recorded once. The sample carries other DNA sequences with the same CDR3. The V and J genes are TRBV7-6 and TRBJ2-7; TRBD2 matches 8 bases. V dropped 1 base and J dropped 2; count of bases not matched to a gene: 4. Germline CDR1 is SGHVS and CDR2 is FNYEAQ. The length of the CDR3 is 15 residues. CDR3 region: CASSLEAGETYEQYF. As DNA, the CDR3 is TGTGCCAGCAGCTTAGAAGCGGGGGAAACCTACGAGCAGTACTTC.

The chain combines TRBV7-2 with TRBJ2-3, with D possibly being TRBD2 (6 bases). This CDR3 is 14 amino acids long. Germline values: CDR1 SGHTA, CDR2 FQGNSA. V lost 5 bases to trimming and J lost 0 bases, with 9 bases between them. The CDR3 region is CASSPGLSTDTQYF. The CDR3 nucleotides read TGTGCCAGCAGCCCGGGACTCAGCACAGATACGCAGTATTTT.

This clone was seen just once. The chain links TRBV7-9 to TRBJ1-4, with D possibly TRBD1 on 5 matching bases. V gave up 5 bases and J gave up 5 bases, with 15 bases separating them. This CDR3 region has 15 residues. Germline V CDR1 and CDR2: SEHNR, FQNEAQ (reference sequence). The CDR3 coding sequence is TGTGCCAGCAGCCAAGGGGTCTCCGGGAATGAAAAACTGTTTTTT. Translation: CASSQGVSGNEKLFF.

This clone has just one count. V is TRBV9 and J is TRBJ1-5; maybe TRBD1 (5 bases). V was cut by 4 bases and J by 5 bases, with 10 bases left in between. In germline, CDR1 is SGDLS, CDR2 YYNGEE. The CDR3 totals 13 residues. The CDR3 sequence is CASSSGPDQPQHF. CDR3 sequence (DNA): TGTGCCAGCAGCTCAGGGCCCGATCAGCCCCAGCATTTT.

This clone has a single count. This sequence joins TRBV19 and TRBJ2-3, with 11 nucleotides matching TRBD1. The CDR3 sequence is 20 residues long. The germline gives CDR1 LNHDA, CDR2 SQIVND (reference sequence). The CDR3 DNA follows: TGTGCTAGTGAAGGGCAGGCTCTCAGGACAGGGGGCGGAAGCACAGATACGCAGTATTTT. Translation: CASEGQALRTGGGSTDTQYF.

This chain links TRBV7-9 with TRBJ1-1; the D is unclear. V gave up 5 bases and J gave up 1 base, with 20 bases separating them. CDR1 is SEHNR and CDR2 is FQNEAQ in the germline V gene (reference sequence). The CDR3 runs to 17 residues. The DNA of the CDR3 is TGTGCCAGCAGCATCACTGACCGAAGGGAGCAGAACACTGAAGCTTTCTTT. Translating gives CASSITDRREQNTEAFF.

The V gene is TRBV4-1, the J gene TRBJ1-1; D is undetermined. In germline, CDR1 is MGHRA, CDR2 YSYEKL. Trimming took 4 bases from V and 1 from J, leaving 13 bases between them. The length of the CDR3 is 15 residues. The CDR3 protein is CASSLREGPNTEAFF. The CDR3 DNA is TGCGCCAGCAGCCTCCGGGAGGGCCCGAACACTGAAGCTTTCTTT.

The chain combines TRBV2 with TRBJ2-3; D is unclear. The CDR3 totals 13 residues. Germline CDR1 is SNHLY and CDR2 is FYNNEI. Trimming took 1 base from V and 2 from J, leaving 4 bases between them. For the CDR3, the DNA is TGTGCCAGCAGTGAAGTATACACAGATACGCAGTATTTT. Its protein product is CASSEVYTDTQYF.

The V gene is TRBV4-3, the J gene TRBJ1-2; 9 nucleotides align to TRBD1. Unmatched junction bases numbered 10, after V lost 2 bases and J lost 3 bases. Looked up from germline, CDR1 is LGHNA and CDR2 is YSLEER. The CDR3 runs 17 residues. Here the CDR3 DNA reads TGCGCCAGCAGCCAAAAGGGACAGGGCTGGGAAGACTATGGCTACACCTTC. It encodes CASSQKGQGWEDYGYTF.